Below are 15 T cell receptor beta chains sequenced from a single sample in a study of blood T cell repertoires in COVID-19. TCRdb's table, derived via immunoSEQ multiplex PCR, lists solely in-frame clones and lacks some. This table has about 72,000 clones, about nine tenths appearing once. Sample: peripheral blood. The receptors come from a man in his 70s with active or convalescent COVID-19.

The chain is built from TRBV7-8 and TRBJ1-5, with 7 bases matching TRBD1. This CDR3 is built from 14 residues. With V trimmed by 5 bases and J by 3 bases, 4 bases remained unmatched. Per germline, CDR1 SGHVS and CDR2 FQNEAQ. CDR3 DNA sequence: TGTGCCAGCAGCCGAGACAGGGTCAATCAGCCCCAGCATTTT. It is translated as CASSRDRVNQPQHF.

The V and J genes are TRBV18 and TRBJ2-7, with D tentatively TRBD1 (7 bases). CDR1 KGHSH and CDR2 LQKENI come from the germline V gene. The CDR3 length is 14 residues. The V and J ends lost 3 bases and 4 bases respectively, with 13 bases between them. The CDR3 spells CASSPAGGLYEQYF. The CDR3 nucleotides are TGTGCCAGCTCACCTGCAGGGGGGCTTTACGAGCAGTACTTC.

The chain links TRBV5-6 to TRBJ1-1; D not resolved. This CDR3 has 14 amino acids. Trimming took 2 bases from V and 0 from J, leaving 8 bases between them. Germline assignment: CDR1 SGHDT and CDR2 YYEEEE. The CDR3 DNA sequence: TGTGCCAGCAGCTTAACCGGGATGAACACTGAAGCTTTCTTT. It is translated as CASSLTGMNTEAFF. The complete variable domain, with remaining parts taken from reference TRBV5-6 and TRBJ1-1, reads DAGVTQSPTHLIKTRGQQVTLRCSPKSGHDTVSWYQQALGQGPQFIFQYYEEEERQRGNFPDRFSGHQFPNYSSELNVNALLLGDSALYLCASSLTGMNTEAFFGQGTRLTVV.

The CDR3 sequence is CASSIVGGAQPQHF. CDR3 in DNA: TGTGCCAGTAGTATAGTTGGAGGGGCTCAGCCCCAGCATTTT. The J gene is TRBJ1-5, the V gene TRBV19; the D gene is possibly TRBD1 (5 bases). Trimming took off 1 base at V and 6 bases at J, with 10 bases between the two ends. The CDR3 sequence is 14 residues long. Looked up from germline, CDR1 is LNHDA and CDR2 is SQIVND (reference sequence).

CDR3 region: CASSQTGDTGELFF. CDR3 DNA sequence: TGTGCCAGCAGCCAAACAGGGGACACCGGGGAGCTGTTTTTT. V usage is TRBV4-2 and J usage is TRBJ2-2, with 7 bases matching TRBD1. Germline CDR1 and CDR2: LGHNA and YNFKEQ. The ends lost 2 bases at V and 3 bases at J; junction bases unmatched: 0. The CDR3 runs 14 residues.

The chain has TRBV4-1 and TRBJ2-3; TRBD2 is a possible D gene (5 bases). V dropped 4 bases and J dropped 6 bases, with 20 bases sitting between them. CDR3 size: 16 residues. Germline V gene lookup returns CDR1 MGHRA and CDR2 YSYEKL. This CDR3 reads CASSPKAGAWEDTQYF. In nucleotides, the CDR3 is TGCGCCAGCAGCCCAAAAGCAGGAGCGTGGGAGGATACGCAGTATTTT.

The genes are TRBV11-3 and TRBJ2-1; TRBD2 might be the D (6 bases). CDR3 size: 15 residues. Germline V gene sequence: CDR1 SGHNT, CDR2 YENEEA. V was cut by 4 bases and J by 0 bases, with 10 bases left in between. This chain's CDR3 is CASSSRLDSYNEQFF. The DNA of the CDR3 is TGTGCCAGCAGCTCGCGACTAGACTCCTACAATGAGCAGTTCTTC.

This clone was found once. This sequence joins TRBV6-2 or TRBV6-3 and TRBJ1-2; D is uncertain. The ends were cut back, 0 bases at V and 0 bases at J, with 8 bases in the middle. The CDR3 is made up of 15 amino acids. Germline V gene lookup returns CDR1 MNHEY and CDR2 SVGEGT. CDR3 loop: CASSYSRTSNYGYTF. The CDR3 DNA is TGTGCCAGCAGTTACTCGAGGACTTCTAACTATGGCTACACCTTC.

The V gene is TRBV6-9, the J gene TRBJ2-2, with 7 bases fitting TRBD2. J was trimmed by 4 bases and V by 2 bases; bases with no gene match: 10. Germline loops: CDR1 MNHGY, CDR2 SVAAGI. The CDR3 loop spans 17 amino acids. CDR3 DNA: TGTGCCAGCAGTTATAGGGCGGGAGATGATCGCACCGGGGAGCTGTTTTTT. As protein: CASSYRAGDDRTGELFF.

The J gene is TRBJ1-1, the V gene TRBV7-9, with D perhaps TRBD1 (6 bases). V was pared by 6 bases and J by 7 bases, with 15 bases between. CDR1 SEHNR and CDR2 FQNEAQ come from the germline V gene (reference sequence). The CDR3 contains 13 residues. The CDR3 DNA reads TGTGCCAGCAGGCCACAGGGTAAGAATGAAGCTTTCTTT. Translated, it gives CASRPQGKNEAFF.

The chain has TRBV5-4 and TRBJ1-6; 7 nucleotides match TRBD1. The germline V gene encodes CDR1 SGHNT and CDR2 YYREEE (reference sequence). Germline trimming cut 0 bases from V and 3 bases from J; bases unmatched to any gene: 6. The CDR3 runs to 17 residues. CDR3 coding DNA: TGTGCCAGCAGCTTGGGTGTAGGGGGCTTCTATAATTCACCCCTCCACTTT. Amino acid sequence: CASSLGVGGFYNSPLHF.

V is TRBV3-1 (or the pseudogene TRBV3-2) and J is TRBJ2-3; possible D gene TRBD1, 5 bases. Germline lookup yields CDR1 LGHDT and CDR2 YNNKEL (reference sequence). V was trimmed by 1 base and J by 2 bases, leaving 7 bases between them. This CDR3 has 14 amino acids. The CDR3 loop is CASSQVRDTDTQYF. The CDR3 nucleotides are TGTGCCAGCAGCCAAGTCAGGGACACAGATACGCAGTATTTT.

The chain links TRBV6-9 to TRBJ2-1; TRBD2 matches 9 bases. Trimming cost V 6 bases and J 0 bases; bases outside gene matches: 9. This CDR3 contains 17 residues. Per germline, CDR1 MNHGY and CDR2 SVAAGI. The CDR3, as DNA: TGTGCCAGCAGCCCTCCGGGAGCGGGGGGCTCCTACAATGAGCAGTTCTTC. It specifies CASSPPGAGGSYNEQFF.

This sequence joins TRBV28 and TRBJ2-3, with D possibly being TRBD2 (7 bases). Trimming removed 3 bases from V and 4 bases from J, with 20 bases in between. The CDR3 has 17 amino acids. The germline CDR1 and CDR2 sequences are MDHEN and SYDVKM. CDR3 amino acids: CASSLRHGGPGADTQYF. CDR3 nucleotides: TGTGCCAGCAGTTTGCGCCACGGGGGGCCTGGAGCAGATACGCAGTATTTT. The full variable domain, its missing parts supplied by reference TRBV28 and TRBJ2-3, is DVKVTQSSRYLVKRTGEKVFLECVQDMDHENMFWYRQDPGLGLRLIYFSYDVKMKEKGDIPEGYSVSREKKERFSLILESASTNQTSMYLCASSLRHGGPGADTQYFGPGTRLTVL.

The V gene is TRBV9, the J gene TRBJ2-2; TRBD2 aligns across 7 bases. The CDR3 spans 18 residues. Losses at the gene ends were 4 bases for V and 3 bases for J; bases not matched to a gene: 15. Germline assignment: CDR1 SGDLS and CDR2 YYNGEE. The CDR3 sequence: CASSQPRSGTIYTGELFF. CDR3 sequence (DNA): TGTGCCAGCAGCCAGCCACGAAGCGGGACGATTTACACCGGGGAGCTGTTTTTT.